This TCR beta chain is from a study of CD8 T cells in ankylosing spondylitis. One entry per CDR3 protein results from TCRdb running MiXCR on the 5' RACE reads. Of 250,000 to 300,000 distinct CDR3 sequences in the sample, 15% to 20% were seen once. Sequenced input: blood, either unsorted or a sorted T cell fraction (not recorded which). This receptor was obtained from a male donor with ankylosing spondylitis or in good health (not recorded which).

This CDR3 is CASGRGGAETQYF. CDR3 coding DNA: TGTGCTAGTGGTAGAGGGGGAGCAGAGACCCAGTACTTC. The chain is built from TRBV12-5 and TRBJ2-5, with D maybe TRBD1 (6 bases). Germline assignment: CDR1 LGHNT and CDR2 FRNRAP. This CDR3 is 13 amino acids long. V lost 5 bases to trimming and J lost 4 bases, with 11 bases between them.